This T cell receptor beta chain was sequenced during a study of T cells in Graves' hyperthyroidism and ophthalmopathy. Only a few counts were recorded for this clonotype. On the basis of clinical symptoms, serum thyroxine and TRAb, thyroid ultrasound and orbital computed tomography, diagnoses were made. Trimming took 6 bases from V and 8 from J, leaving 26 bases between them. CDR3 length: 17 residues. RNA transcripts were the template for amplifying TCR beta CDR3 regions. HTBI primers were employed in a first-round RT-PCR of the TCR CDR3. From the multiplex PCR reads, TCRdb called clonotypes with MiXCR, one entry per CDR3 protein. Of 340,000 or so distinct CDR3 sequences in the sample, roughly 18% were seen once.

The sequence was obtained from a woman in her 50s with Graves' hyperthyroidism. The V and J genes are TRBV12-3 or TRBV12-4 and TRBJ2-1; the D gene is possibly TRBD2 (6 bases). Sequences were obtained from blood. The CDR3 spells CASRPGLPGAIKDEQFF. The CDR3 DNA follows: TGTGCCAGCAGGCCGGGACTCCCAGGCGCTATTAAGGATGAGCAGTTCTTC.